The 8 T cell receptor beta chains in this list originate from one sample, sequenced in a study of human T cells and chemical hapten exposure. TCRdb used MiXCR to reprocess the RACE reads, holding one entry per CDR3 protein. The sample gives about 82,000 distinct CDR3 sequences, 10% to 15% of which show up once; approximately 6.2% is in the top ten. Described time point: patch test 3, about 24 weeks after DPC sensitization. Treatment meaning: therapeutic diphenylcyclopropenone sensitization with weekly scalp DPC. Sequencing was performed on whole blood, taken in connection with sensitization to the hapten diphenylcyclopropenone (DPC). Receptor source: a woman between 45 and 65 years old with alopecia areata. Some clones in this sample may be carry-over from other donors' samples.

The V call is TRBV6-2 or TRBV6-3, the J call TRBJ2-1, with 7 bases aligning to TRBD2. The CDR3 is 15 residues long. The ends lost 3 bases at V and 4 bases at J; junction bases unmatched: 6. Germline V gene sequence: CDR1 MNHEY, CDR2 SVGEGT. The CDR3 protein is CASSYGTTYYNEQFF. The DNA of the CDR3 is TGTGCCAGCAGTTATGGGACTACCTATTACAATGAGCAGTTCTTC.

This chain connects TRBV28 to TRBJ1-1; 7 bases fit TRBD1. The CDR3 covers 13 residues. Germline V gene data show CDR1 as MDHEN and CDR2 as SYDVKM. V lost 7 bases, J lost 5 bases, and 7 bases stayed unmatched. The CDR3 protein is CASKQGGRTEAFF. The CDR3 DNA reads TGTGCCAGCAAGCAGGGGGGTAGAACTGAAGCTTTCTTT.

This clonotype came up a few times. The rearrangement uses TRBV12-3 or TRBV12-4 and TRBJ1-6; D is unresolved. The CDR3 length is 12 residues. Trimming removed 8 bases from V and 8 bases from J, with 10 bases in between. CDR3 region: CASRNGDSPLHF. CDR3 DNA sequence: TGTGCCAGCCGAAACGGAGATTCACCCCTCCACTTT.

At least ten counts were recorded for this clonotype. V and J are TRBV7-9 and TRBJ1-5; D is undetermined. This CDR3 is 13 amino acids long. From germline, CDR1 is SEHNR and CDR2 FQNEAQ (reference sequence). Trimming removed 1 base at V and 5 bases at J, with 6 bases between. CDR3 bases: TGTGCCAGCAGCTTAGAGCGAGATCAGCCCCAGCATTTT. It specifies CASSLERDQPQHF. The full variable domain, completed using reference TRBV7-9 and TRBJ1-5, is DTGVSQNPRHKITKRGQNVTFRCDPISEHNRLYWYRQTLGQGPEFLTYFQNEAQLEKSRLLSDRFSAERPKGSFSTLEIQRTEQGDSAMYLCASSLERDQPQHFGDGTRLSIL.

The rearrangement uses TRBV19 and TRBJ1-1; tentative D call: TRBD1 (6 bases). The germline V and J ends were trimmed by 9 bases and 3 bases, with 17 bases remaining between them. Germline CDR1 reads LNHDA; CDR2 reads SQIVND (reference sequence). The CDR3 length is 14 residues. The CDR3 protein is CASQPLGAHTEAFF. The CDR3 DNA is TGTGCCAGCCAACCCTTGGGGGCCCACACTGAAGCTTTCTTT.

This clonotype has only one observation. The rearrangement uses TRBV15 and TRBJ2-2; 8 nucleotides line up with TRBD1. Germline V gives CDR1 LNHNV, CDR2 YYDKDF (reference sequence). J gave up 3 bases and V 0 bases, and 6 bases lay outside the gene matches. The CDR3 length is 17 residues. CDR3 sequence: CATSRDGGQGYTGELFF. CDR3 nucleotides: TGTGCCACCAGCAGAGATGGAGGACAGGGCTACACCGGGGAGCTGTTTTTT.

The genes are TRBV20-1 and TRBJ2-1; no clear D. Germline assignment: CDR1 DFQATT and CDR2 SNEGSKA (reference sequence). This CDR3 contains 13 residues. In nucleotides, the CDR3 is TGCAGCAAAACCTTTAGCTACGACAATGAGCAGTTCTTC. Translating it yields CSKTFSYDNEQFF.

Notes on this clonotype: The junction shows a germline mismatch at one end, possibly a read error. The chain links TRBV11-2 to TRBJ2-3; a weak D match, TRBD2 (5 bases). Per the germline V gene, CDR1 is SGHAT and CDR2 is FQNNGV. The CDR3 spans 14 residues. For the CDR3, the DNA is TGTGCCAGCAGCATAGACACCCGGGGAGATACGCAGTATTTT. Its protein product is CASSIDTRGDTQYF.